This T cell receptor beta chain was sequenced during a study of blood T cell repertoires in COVID-19. Turning to the study itself: There were acute and convalescent COVID-19 samples, and they came from the United States, Italy and Spain. Sample material is recorded as cDNA or gDNA derived from T cells, B-cell-depleted T cells, or PBMCs.

How the authors handled the data: Reference gene primer amplification gave estimated nucleated cell counts. Using immunoSEQ multiplex PCR, the repertoire was profiled, and TCRdb retains in-frame clones only, with some absent. The V and J calls and clone size were taken over from that table, and D and trimming were inferred from the DNA. This table holds 400,000 to 550,000 clones, around 89% found once. Per the germline V gene, CDR1 is MNHEY and CDR2 is SMNVEV (reference sequence). The CDR3 is 15 amino acids. Trimming at V came to 1 base and at J to 4 bases, leaving 5 bases not matched to a gene. The material sequenced was peripheral blood. The J gene is TRBJ2-5, the V gene TRBV27, with 8 bases identical to TRBD2. The receptor's source is a woman in her 30s with acute or convalescent COVID-19. The CDR3 is CASSLYSGGTETQYF. In nucleotides, the CDR3 is TGTGCCAGCAGTTTATACAGCGGGGGCACAGAGACCCAGTACTTC.